Below, one T cell receptor beta chain is given with its context. Its antigen is currently unknown. The sample comes from a study of post-analysis software for immune sequencing data. Unique molecular identifiers featured in each of the TCR beta cDNA libraries. MiXCR was run by TCRdb on the PCR reads, yielding one entry per CDR3 protein. Of some 800,000 distinct CDR3 sequences listed, 40% to 55% are singletons. The CDR3 totals 16 residues. Trimming removed 8 bases at V and 4 bases at J, with 22 bases between. Germline V lookup: CDR1 MNHEY, CDR2 SVGEGT. Study-wide findings and caveats: The five TRBV segments detected at higher frequency in patients than in controls included TRBV5-6, TRBV5-1 and TRBV20-1. Normalized Chao1 diversity was significantly reduced in patients versus controls.

This rearrangement joins TRBV6-2 or TRBV6-3 to TRBJ2-3; either TRBD1 or TRBD2 may fit D (6 bases each). The clonotype was recovered from a girl aged 5-17 years with multiple sclerosis. The sequenced sample consisted of blood. Written as DNA, the CDR3 is TGTGCCAGCGCTACCCCGACTAGGGGGAAGTCAGATACGCAGTATTTT. Protein: CASATPTRGKSDTQYF.